A selection of T cell receptor beta chains follows, all from one sample in a study of blood T cell repertoires in COVID-19. Some clones are missing from TCRdb's copy, which holds only in-frame ones; the method was immunoSEQ multiplex PCR. This repertoire shows 45,000 to 65,000 clones, roughly 91% found once; its top ten account for roughly 8.1%. The specimen sequenced was peripheral blood. Receptors were obtained from a human donor in a cohort sampled during active COVID-19. CDR3s include the opening cysteine and the closing phenylalanine or tryptophan. D genes are given only for firm matches. A clone size is listed for some rows: how often the clone was seen (once, few, many), or a class if it is expanded.

.	TRBV5-1	.	TRBJ2-1	CASSYGDTMNEQFF	TGCGCCAGCAGCTACGGTGACACGATGAATGAGCAGTTCTTC
.	TRBV30	.	TRBJ2-5	CAWSEGGETQYF	TGTGCCTGGAGTGAGGGAGGAGAGACCCAGTACTTC
.	TRBV9	.	TRBJ2-1	CASSVGVAENEQFF	TGTGCCAGCAGCGTAGGAGTAGCGGAGAATGAGCAGTTCTTC
.	TRBV28	.	TRBJ1-2	CASSSLPLRGYTF	TGTGCCAGCAGTTCACTCCCCTTGCGGGGCTACACCTTC
TRBD2	TRBV9	.	TRBJ2-3	CASSVLGLAGGGTDTQYF	TGTGCCAGCAGCGTCCTCGGACTAGCGGGAGGGGGCACAGATACGCAGTATTTT
TRBD1	TRBV4-1	.	TRBJ2-4	CASSPGTGSIAKNIQYF	TGCGCCAGCAGCCCGGGGACAGGGTCGATAGCCAAAAACATTCAGTACTTC
.	TRBV27	.	TRBJ2-7	CASSLGHEQYF	TGTGCCAGCAGTTTAGGCCACGAGCAGTACTTC
TRBD2	TRBV4-1	.	TRBJ2-3	CATRGADTQYF	TGCGCCACCCGGGGGGCAGATACGCAGTATTTT
.	TRBV7-3	.	TRBJ2-3	CASSLTRGDTQYF	TGTGCCAGCAGCTTAACTAGGGGGGATACGCAGTATTTT
TRBD2	TRBV7-3	.	TRBJ2-3	CASSLGPAGGATDTQYF	TGTGCCAGCAGCTTGGGGCCAGCGGGAGGCGCCACAGATACGCAGTATTTT
.	TRBV5-1	.	TRBJ2-7	CASSLAQTYEQYF	TGCGCCAGCAGCTTAGCACAGACCTACGAGCAGTACTTC
.	TRBV30	.	TRBJ2-2	CAWSVMYSGELFF	TGTGCCTGGAGTGTAATGTATTCCGGGGAGCTGTTTTTT
.	TRBV19	.	TRBJ1-2	CASRLTLNYGYTF	TGTGCCAGTAGGCTGACACTTAACTATGGCTACACCTTC
TRBD1	TRBV11-1	.	TRBJ2-7	CASSFGTDLYEQYF	TGTGCCAGCAGCTTCGGGACAGACCTCTACGAGCAGTACTTC
.	TRBV10-3	.	TRBJ2-7	CAISERGINEQYF	TGTGCCATCAGTGAAAGAGGGATCAACGAGCAGTACTTC
.	TRBV4-1	.	TRBJ2-3	CASSQGKQVFDTDTQYF	TGCGCCAGCAGCCAGGGGAAACAGGTTTTTGACACAGATACGCAGTATTTT
TRBD2	TRBV13	.	TRBJ2-3	CASSPPWGGGAVDTQYF	TGTGCCAGCAGCCCCCCGTGGGGCGGGGGGGCGGTAGATACGCAGTATTTT
.	TRBV28	.	TRBJ1-2	CASSLGVGYTF	TGTGCCAGCAGTCTAGGGGTTGGCTACACCTTC
TRBD1	TRBV7-9	.	TRBJ1-5	CASSRTGSTQPQHF	TGTGCCAGCAGCCGGACAGGGAGCACTCAGCCCCAGCATTTT
TRBD2	TRBV9	.	TRBJ2-1	CASSPHSGYNEQFF	TGTGCCAGCAGCCCTCATAGCGGGTACAATGAGCAGTTCTTC
.	TRBV5-4	once	TRBJ2-1	CASSSGGQPNEQFF	TGTGCCAGCAGCTCGGGGGGCCAGCCCAATGAGCAGTTCTTC
.	TRBV3-1/TRBV3-2	.	TRBJ2-5	CASSQDRGRVQETQYF	TGTGCCAGCAGCCAAGATAGGGGAAGGGTACAAGAGACCCAGTACTTC
.	TRBV3-1/TRBV3-2	once	TRBJ1-1	CASSQAVRGNTEAFF	TGTGCCAGCAGCCAAGCCGTGCGGGGAAACACTGAAGCTTTCTTT
.	TRBV6-6	.	TRBJ1-2	CASNNTPQVYGYTF	TGTGCCAGCAATAATACTCCCCAAGTCTATGGCTACACCTTC
TRBD1	TRBV5-4	few	TRBJ1-1	CASSPRQGSEAFF	TGTGCCAGCAGCCCGAGACAGGGTTCCGAAGCTTTCTTT
.	TRBV18	.	TRBJ1-4	CASSPFQGINEKLFF	TGTGCCAGCTCACCATTCCAGGGGATTAATGAAAAACTGTTTTTT
.	TRBV19	.	TRBJ2-2	CASSIGLNTGELFF	TGTGCCAGTAGTATCGGACTTAACACCGGGGAGCTGTTTTTT
TRBD1	TRBV7-2	.	TRBJ2-7	CASSSDRVSTYEQYF	TGTGCCAGCAGCTCTGACAGGGTATCGACCTACGAGCAGTACTTC
TRBD1	TRBV6-5	.	TRBJ1-3	CASSYDRGQGNTIYF	TGTGCCAGCAGTTACGACAGGGGCCAAGGAAACACCATATATTTT
.	TRBV5-1	.	TRBJ1-2	CASSSLGGTNYGYTF	TGCGCCAGCAGTTCACTCGGGGGAACTAACTATGGCTACACCTTC
TRBD1	TRBV19	.	TRBJ2-7	CASSTTGTGDEQYF	TGTGCCAGTAGTACCACCGGGACAGGGGATGAGCAGTACTTC
.	TRBV3-1/TRBV3-2	.	TRBJ2-7	CASRAGEGEQYF	TGTGCCAGCAGGGCAGGGGAGGGCGAGCAGTACTTC
TRBD1	TRBV19	.	TRBJ2-5	CASSKGPLRGPQETQYF	TGTGCCAGTAGTAAGGGACCCCTAAGGGGGCCCCAAGAGACCCAGTACTTC
.	TRBV4-3	.	TRBJ1-5	CASSQGHWNQPQHF	TGCGCCAGCAGCCAGGGGCATTGGAATCAGCCCCAGCATTTT
TRBD2	TRBV5-5	.	TRBJ2-3	CASPGASGRSGTDTQYF	TGTGCCAGCCCGGGCGCTAGCGGGAGATCGGGCACAGATACGCAGTATTTT
.	TRBV5-1	.	TRBJ1-2	CASRKSGTDYGYTF	TGCGCCAGCAGAAAAAGCGGGACGGACTATGGCTACACCTTC
TRBD2	TRBV3-1/TRBV3-2	.	TRBJ2-5	CASSQRSAGGPETQYF	TGTGCCAGCAGCCAGCGGAGTGCGGGGGGGCCAGAGACCCAGTACTTC
TRBD2	TRBV5-4	.	TRBJ2-7	CASRAGLAGAYEQYF	TGTGCCAGCAGAGCGGGACTAGCGGGGGCCTACGAGCAGTACTTC
TRBD2	TRBV10-1	.	TRBJ2-7	CASSASSGGACAPCEQYF	TGCGCCAGCAGTGCCTCGAGCGGGGGGGCCTGTGCTCCCTGCGAGCAGTACTTC
TRBD2	TRBV7-3	.	TRBJ2-3	CASSYQRGGSDTQYF	TGTGCCAGCAGTTATCAGCGGGGGGGCTCAGATACGCAGTATTTT
.	TRBV9	.	TRBJ2-2	CASSVLAPNTGELFF	TGTGCCAGCAGCGTACTAGCCCCGAACACCGGGGAGCTGTTTTTT
TRBD1	TRBV11-2	.	TRBJ1-2	CASSLGNRGGYGYTF	TGTGCCAGCAGCTTAGGAAACAGGGGAGGCTATGGCTACACCTTC
.	TRBV6-5	.	TRBJ2-5	CASSLRETQYF	TGTGCCAGCAGTCTGAGGGAGACCCAGTACTTC
.	TRBV7-9	.	TRBJ2-3	CASSLGADTQYF	TGTGCCAGCAGCTTAGGCGCAGATACGCAGTATTTT
TRBD2	TRBV6-5	.	TRBJ2-4	CASSYSLAVKNIQYF	TGTGCCAGCAGTTACTCTCTAGCGGTAAAAAACATTCAGTACTTC
.	TRBV6-5	.	TRBJ1-4	CASGGTATNEKLFF	TGTGCCAGCGGGGGGACGGCAACTAATGAAAAACTGTTTTTT
TRBD1	TRBV5-4	.	TRBJ2-1	CASSRADGDSYNEQFF	TGTGCCAGCAGCCGCGCAGACGGGGACAGCTACAATGAGCAGTTCTTC
.	TRBV28	.	TRBJ2-7	CASSLSPPYEQYF	TGTGCCAGCAGTCTTTCCCCCCCTTACGAGCAGTACTTC
.	TRBV3-1/TRBV3-2	.	TRBJ1-2	CASSQDLAAGGRGYGYTF	TGTGCCAGCAGCCAAGATCTCGCGGCGGGGGGAAGGGGCTATGGCTACACCTTC
TRBD1	TRBV30	.	TRBJ2-7	CAWRHRDRVRGYF	TGTGCCTGGAGACACCGGGACAGGGTCAGGGGATACTTC
TRBD2	TRBV6-5	.	TRBJ2-3	CASSRGVAGDTQYF	TGTGCCAGCAGCCGAGGGGTAGCGGGAGATACGCAGTATTTT
.	TRBV12-3/TRBV12-4	once	TRBJ1-1	CASSFVWSAEAFF	TGTGCCAGCAGTTTCGTGTGGAGCGCTGAAGCTTTCTTT
.	TRBV7-2	.	TRBJ1-6	CASSRGGSGSPLHF	TGTGCCAGCAGCCGGGGGGGATCGGGCTCACCCCTCCACTTT
TRBD2	TRBV9	.	TRBJ2-3	CASSPYSSGSDTQYF	TGTGCCAGCAGCCCTTACTCTAGCGGGAGCGATACGCAGTATTTT